This T cell receptor (beta chain) was identified in a study of T cell responses to AZD1222 COVID-19 vaccine. Study results and limitations: Baseline serology detected seropositivity in only 6 or 7 AZD1222 recipients. There were vaccine-associated CD4 TCRs across spike, dominant at 160-218 and 743-854. None of the repertoires were sampled until the peak T cell response had passed. Mostly white British, mostly female donors; authors suggested clonal diversity may be underestimated.

Clones were read by immunoSEQ multiplex PCR, and TCRdb kept only the in-frame ones, dropping some. The data show some 190,000 clones, about 94% seen once. Germline CDR1 reads KGHDR; CDR2 reads SFDVKD. This CDR3 region has 15 residues. Between the trimmed V and J ends, which lost 0 bases and 4 bases, there was a span of 12 bases. Only one count was recorded for this clone. Its target is unknown. This specimen was peripheral blood, taken 28 days after the second dose of the MenACWY control vaccine. This TCR came from an adult who received the MenACWY meningococcal vaccine as a control. V gene TRBV24-1 combines with J gene TRBJ2-7; TRBD1 is a possible D gene (6 bases). The CDR3 region has the DNA TGTGCCACCAGTGATTTGTCGGGACAACTTTACGAGCAGTACTTC. As protein: CATSDLSGQLYEQYF.